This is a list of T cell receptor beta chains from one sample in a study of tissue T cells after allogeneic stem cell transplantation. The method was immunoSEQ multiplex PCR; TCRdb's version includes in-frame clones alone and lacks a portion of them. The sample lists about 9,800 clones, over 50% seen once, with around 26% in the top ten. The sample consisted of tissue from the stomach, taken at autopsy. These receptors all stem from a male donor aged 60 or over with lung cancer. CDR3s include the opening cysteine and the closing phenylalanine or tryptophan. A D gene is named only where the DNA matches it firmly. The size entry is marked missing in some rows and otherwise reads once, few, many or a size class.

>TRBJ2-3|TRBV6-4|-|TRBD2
CASSATSGSTDTQYF
TGTGCCAGCAGTGCTACTAGCGGGAGCACAGATACGCAGTATTTT
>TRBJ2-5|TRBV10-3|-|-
CAISDKGIKETQYF
TGTGCCATCAGTGATAAAGGAATAAAAGAGACCCAGTACTTC
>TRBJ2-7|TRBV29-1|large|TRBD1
CSAGQGAYEQYF
TGCAGCGCCGGACAGGGGGCCTACGAGCAGTACTTC
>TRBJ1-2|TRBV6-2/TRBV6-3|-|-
CASSLSTGIRGYTF
TGTGCCAGCAGCCTTTCGACTGGGATTCGTGGCTACACCTTC
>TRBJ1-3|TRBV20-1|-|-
CSAREGNTIYF
TGCAGTGCTAGAGAAGGAAACACCATATATTTT
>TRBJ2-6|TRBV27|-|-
CASSLDNSGANVLTF
TGTGCCAGCAGTTTAGACAACTCTGGGGCCAACGTCCTGACTTTC
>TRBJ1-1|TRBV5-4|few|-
CASSLDLGTEAFF
TGTGCCAGCAGCTTGGACTTGGGCACTGAAGCTTTCTTT
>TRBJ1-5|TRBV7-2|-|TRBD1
CASSYRGDQPQHF
TGTGCCAGCAGCTACAGGGGGGATCAGCCCCAGCATTTT
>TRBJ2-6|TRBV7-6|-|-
CASSSRSSGANVLTF
TGTGCCAGCAGCTCCCGGTCCTCTGGGGCCAACGTCCTGACTTTC
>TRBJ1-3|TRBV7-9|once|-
CASSPGSTTAGNTIYF
TGTGCCAGCAGCCCCGGGTCCACTACTGCTGGAAACACCATATATTTT
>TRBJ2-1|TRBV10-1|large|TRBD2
CASSHPRGVSYNEQFF
TGCGCCAGCAGCCATCCGCGGGGGGTGTCCTACAATGAGCAGTTCTTC
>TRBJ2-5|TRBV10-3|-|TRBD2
CAISEPKDGSGGTQYF
TGTGCCATCAGTGAACCCAAAGATGGAAGCGGGGGGACCCAGTACTTC
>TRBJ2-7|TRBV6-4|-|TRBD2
CASSDRGLSAQYEQYF
TGTGCCAGCAGTGACCGGGGACTAAGCGCCCAGTACGAGCAGTACTTC
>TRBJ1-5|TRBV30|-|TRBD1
CAWSALQGNQPQHF
TGTGCCTGGAGTGCCTTACAGGGGAATCAGCCCCAGCATTTT
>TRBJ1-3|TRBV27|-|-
CASSFGGTGNTIYF
TGTGCCAGCAGTTTCGGCGGGACGGGAAACACCATATATTTT
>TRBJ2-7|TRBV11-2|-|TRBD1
CASSLSYRGDEQYF
TGTGCCAGCAGCTTAAGCTACAGGGGCGACGAGCAGTACTTC
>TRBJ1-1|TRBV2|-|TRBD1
CASSERQGPTEAFF
TGTGCCAGCAGCGAAAGACAGGGGCCAACTGAAGCTTTCTTT
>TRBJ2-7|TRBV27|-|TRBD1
CASSPGTGPYEQYF
TGTGCCAGCAGCCCCGGGACAGGGCCGTACGAGCAGTACTTC
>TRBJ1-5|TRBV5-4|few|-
CASSLDSQPQHF
TGTGCCAGCAGCTTGGACTCTCAGCCCCAGCATTTT
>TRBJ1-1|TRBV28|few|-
CASSRSTEAFF
TGTGCCAGCAGTCGGAGCACTGAAGCTTTCTTT
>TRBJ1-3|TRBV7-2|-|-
CASSKGRYSGNTIYF
TGTGCCAGCAGCAAGGGACGTTACTCTGGAAACACCATATATTTT
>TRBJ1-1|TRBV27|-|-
CASSLGPRTEAFF
TGTGCCAGCAGTTTGGGCCCGAGGACTGAAGCTTTCTTT
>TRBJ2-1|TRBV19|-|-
CASRHKGESSYNEQFF
TGTGCCAGCCGACACAAGGGAGAAAGCTCCTACAATGAGCAGTTCTTC
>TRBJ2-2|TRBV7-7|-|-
CASSLAESGELFF
TGTGCTAGCAGCTTAGCGGAGTCCGGGGAGCTGTTTTTT
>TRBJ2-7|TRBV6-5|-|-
CARGLGGLSGEQYF
TGTGCCAGGGGATTGGGGGGTTTATCGGGCGAGCAGTACTTC
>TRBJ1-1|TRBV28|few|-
CATRPWQRNTEAFF
TGTGCCACCCGACCTTGGCAGAGGAACACTGAAGCTTTCTTT
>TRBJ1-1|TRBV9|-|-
CASSVVVGGGNTEAFF
TGTGCCAGCAGCGTAGTAGTAGGAGGGGGGAACACTGAAGCTTTCTTT
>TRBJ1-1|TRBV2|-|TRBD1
CASTKDRGNTEAFF
TGTGCCAGCACAAAGGACAGGGGAAACACTGAAGCTTTCTTT
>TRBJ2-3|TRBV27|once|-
CASTRSWGITDTQYF
TGTGCCAGCACCCGCTCGTGGGGTATCACAGATACGCAGTATTTT
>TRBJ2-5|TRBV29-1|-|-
CSYRTNQETQYF
TGCAGCTACCGGACTAACCAAGAGACCCAGTACTTC
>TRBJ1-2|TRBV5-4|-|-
CASRPDGYTF
TGTGCCAGCAGACCCGATGGCTACACCTTC
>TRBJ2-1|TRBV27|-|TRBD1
CASRPGQGFNEQFF
TGTGCCAGCAGACCGGGACAGGGGTTCAATGAGCAGTTCTTC
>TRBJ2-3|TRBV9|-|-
CASSPRADRTDTQYF
TGTGCCAGCAGCCCTCGGGCGGACCGCACAGATACGCAGTATTTT
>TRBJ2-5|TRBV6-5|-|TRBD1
CASKDRGTRETQYF
TGTGCCAGCAAGGACAGGGGAACTAGAGAGACCCAGTACTTC
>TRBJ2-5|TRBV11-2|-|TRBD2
CASSFGLGGVTQYF
TGTGCCAGCAGCTTCGGACTAGGCGGAGTGACCCAGTACTTC
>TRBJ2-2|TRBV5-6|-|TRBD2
CASSLGTAGGTGELFF
TGTGCCAGCAGCTTGGGTACCGCGGGAGGCACCGGGGAGCTGTTTTTT
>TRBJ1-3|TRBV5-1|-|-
CASSLDRPSGNTIYF
TGCGCCAGCAGCTTGGACAGGCCCTCTGGAAACACCATATATTTT
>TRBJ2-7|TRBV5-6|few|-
CASSLESHRSSYEQYF
TGTGCCAGCAGCTTGGAATCTCACAGGAGCTCCTACGAGCAGTACTTC
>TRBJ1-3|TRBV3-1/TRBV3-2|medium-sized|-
CASSQGSYSGNTIYF
TGTGCCAGCAGCCAAGGAAGCTACTCTGGAAACACCATATATTTT
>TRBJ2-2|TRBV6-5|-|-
CASSYQRSGELFF
TGTGCCAGCAGTTATCAGCGGTCCGGGGAGCTGTTTTTT
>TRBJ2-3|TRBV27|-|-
CASSIYWPAGGRTDTQYF
TGTGCCAGCAGTATTTATTGGCCCGCGGGTGGGCGCACAGATACGCAGTATTTT
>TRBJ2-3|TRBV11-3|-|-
CASSLARSTDTQYF
TGTGCCAGCAGCTTAGCCCGTAGCACAGATACGCAGTATTTT
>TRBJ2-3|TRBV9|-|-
CASSARDRTQYF
TGTGCCAGCAGCGCCCGGGACCGAACGCAGTATTTT
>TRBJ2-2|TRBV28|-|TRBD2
CASISPAGSGRGGELFF
TGTGCCAGCATTTCCCCCGCCGGAAGCGGGAGAGGCGGGGAGCTGTTTTTT
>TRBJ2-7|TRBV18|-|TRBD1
CASSPPDRVRQYF
TGTGCCAGCTCACCACCGGACAGGGTACGGCAGTACTTC
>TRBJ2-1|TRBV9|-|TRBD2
CASSVRPSGGNEQFF
TGTGCCAGCAGCGTACGGCCTAGCGGGGGGAATGAGCAGTTCTTC